Each of the 25 T cell receptor beta chains below was sequenced from the same sample in a study of regulatory T cells in long-lasting Graves disease. Time point here: persistent/refractory GD, antithyroid drugs over 5 years with positive TRAb. There was RNA extracted from PBMCs, and the TCR library was made from it. Through Arm-PCR of CDR3 regions and iRepertoire HTBI primers, TCR beta libraries were built. TCRdb reprocessed the multiplex PCR reads via MiXCR and lists one record per CDR3 protein. Of 500,000 to 800,000 distinct CDR3 sequences in the sample, approximately 29% were seen once. Sequences were derived from peripheral blood mononuclear cells (PBMCs), sampled when the disease was refractory, from a patient treated with antithyroid drugs. Receptors originate from a female donor with Graves disease.

This clonotype occurred a few times. The V and J genes are TRBV27 and TRBJ1-1; the D gene is possibly TRBD1 (5 bases). V was shortened by 9 bases and J by 6 bases, with 20 bases between the two germline ends. CDR1 is MNHEY and CDR2 is SMNVEV in the germline V gene (reference sequence). The CDR3 runs 14 residues. The CDR3, as DNA: TGTGCCAGGGGGCAGTTCCTTCCGGCCCCTGAAGCTTTCTTT. Its protein is CARGQFLPAPEAFF.

In this sample, this clonotype turned up a few times. The V and J genes are TRBV19 and TRBJ2-5, with TRBD1 matching over 7 bases. The germline gives CDR1 LNHDA, CDR2 SQIVND (reference sequence). With V trimmed by 3 bases and J by 1 base, 8 bases remained unmatched. This CDR3 comprises 16 residues. The CDR3 spells CASSIGLTGLQETQYF. The CDR3 nucleotides read TGTGCCAGTAGTATCGGTCTGACAGGGCTCCAAGAGACCCAGTACTTC.

This clonotype was seen many times. The chain is built from TRBV24-1 and TRBJ1-2; no clear D. V lost 3 bases to trimming and J lost 2 bases, with 6 bases between them. The CDR3 totals 13 residues. The germline V gene has CDR1 KGHDR and CDR2 SFDVKD. CDR3 region: CATSDERNYGYTF. The DNA of the CDR3 is TGTGCCACCAGTGATGAAAGAAACTATGGCTACACCTTC.

The chain joins TRBV7-9 to TRBJ1-1; D gene unclear. V lost 4 bases to trimming and J lost 1 base, with 16 bases between them. This CDR3 comprises 16 residues. Per germline, CDR1 SEHNR and CDR2 FQNEAQ (reference sequence). The DNA of the CDR3 is TGTGCCAGCAGCTCAAAAGGCGGGGAGAGGAACACTGAAGCTTTCTTT. As protein: CASSSKGGERNTEAFF.

The chain is built from TRBV19 and TRBJ1-1, with D maybe TRBD1 (6 bases). The V end lost 5 bases, the J end lost 4 bases, and 17 bases lay between the germline ends. This CDR3 has 15 amino acids. Germline V gives CDR1 LNHDA, CDR2 SQIVND (reference sequence). Written as DNA, the CDR3 is TGTGCCAGTAGTCCACCGACAGGTTACGGCACTGAAGCTTTCTTT. Its translation: CASSPPTGYGTEAFF.

This clonotype showed up many times. The chain has TRBV11-3 and TRBJ1-1, with TRBD1 as a possible D gene (5 bases). Germline values: CDR1 SGHNT, CDR2 YENEEA. V lost 5 bases and J 3 bases, leaving 16 bases between the germline ends. The CDR3 loop spans 15 amino acids. The CDR3 reads CASSQTRGPDTEAFF. In DNA, the CDR3 is TGTGCCAGCAGCCAGACAAGGGGCCCTGACACTGAAGCTTTCTTT.

In this sample, this clonotype turned up a few times. A much larger clone differs by one base, so this may be a read error. The V and J genes are TRBV7-6 and TRBJ2-7; possible D gene TRBD1, 6 bases. Germline V gene data show CDR1 as SGHVS and CDR2 as FNYEAQ. The CDR3 runs to 12 residues. V was shortened by 5 bases and J by 3 bases, with 8 bases between the two germline ends. CDR3 in amino acids: CASSAQGYEQYF. The CDR3 region has the DNA TGTGCCAGCAGCGCACAGGGCTACGAGCAGTACTTC.

J is TRBJ1-3 and V is TRBV6-2 or TRBV6-3; no clear D. Germline assignment: CDR1 MNHEY and CDR2 SVGEGT. V lost 2 bases, J lost 5 bases, and 16 bases lay in between. This CDR3 spans 16 amino acids. The CDR3 sequence is CASSYTPPTVRNTIYF. For the CDR3, the DNA is TGTGCCAGCAGTTACACCCCTCCGACGGTCCGAAACACCATATATTTT.

There are a few counts of this clonotype. V gene TRBV20-1 combines with J gene TRBJ1-2, with 7 bases identical to TRBD1. The germline V gene encodes CDR1 DFQATT and CDR2 SNEGSKA (reference sequence). Unmatched junction bases numbered 5, after V lost 4 bases and J lost 9 bases. CDR3 length: 11 amino acids. The chain's CDR3 is CSATQGSSYTF. The DNA of the CDR3 is TGCAGTGCTACACAGGGGTCGAGCTACACCTTC.

The CDR3 bases are TGCGCCAGTACCGGAGACATCTACAGGGCTGGAAACACCATATATTTT. This gives the protein CASTGDIYRAGNTIYF. V is TRBV5-1 and J is TRBJ1-3; maybe TRBD1 (6 bases). V lost 8 bases and J 2 bases, leaving 20 bases between the germline ends. The CDR3 extends over 16 amino acids. Germline values: CDR1 SGHRS, CDR2 YFSETQ.

This clonotype was seen only a few times. The chain carries TRBV28 and TRBJ2-7, with 8 bases matching TRBD2. Germline V gives CDR1 MDHEN, CDR2 SYDVKM. The CDR3 runs 14 residues. V was clipped by 2 bases and J by 7 bases; unmatched bases: 7. Here the CDR3 DNA reads TGTGCCAGCAGTTTACGCGCGGGAGGAGAGGAGCAGTACTTC. Protein sequence: CASSLRAGGEEQYF.

This chain joins TRBV29-1 and TRBJ2-5, with 7 bases identical to TRBD2. J gave up 5 bases and V 3 bases, and 18 bases lay outside the gene matches. The CDR3 runs to 17 residues. CDR1 and CDR2 (germline): SQVTM, ANQGSEA. The CDR3 DNA follows: TGCAGCGTTGAGCTCGGGCGGGAGTGGAGGGGAAGGGAGACCCAGTACTTC. This encodes CSVELGREWRGRETQYF.

The chain employs TRBV30 and TRBJ1-2; D call uncertain. V was pared by 3 bases and J by 3 bases, with 11 bases between. The CDR3 covers 13 residues. Germline V gene data show CDR1 as GTSNPN and CDR2 as SVGIG (reference sequence). In DNA form, the CDR3 reads TGTGCCTGGAGGTCGGCGGACTACTATGGCTACACCTTC. As protein: CAWRSADYYGYTF.

There are many counts of this clonotype. V and J are TRBV28 and TRBJ1-1, with 9 bases aligning to TRBD1. V gave up 6 bases and J gave up 5 bases; unmatched junction bases: 7. The CDR3 contains 14 residues. The germline V gene encodes CDR1 MDHEN and CDR2 SYDVKM. CDR3: CASRNTGGHTEAFF. Here the CDR3 DNA reads TGTGCCAGCAGAAATACAGGGGGCCATACTGAAGCTTTCTTT.

DNA for the CDR3: TGCAGTGCTAGAGAGGCTAGCGGGGGCACAGATACGCAGTATTTT. Its protein product is CSAREASGGTDTQYF. This chain links TRBV20-1 with TRBJ2-3; TRBD2 matches at 9 bases. Germline V gives CDR1 DFQATT, CDR2 SNEGSKA (reference sequence). The CDR3 consists of 15 residues. The V gene end was trimmed by 0 bases and the J gene end by 1 base; junction bases not matched to a gene: 2.

There are a few counts of this clonotype. V and J are TRBV6-2 or TRBV6-3 and TRBJ2-2, with TRBD2 as a possible D gene (5 bases). The V end was cut by 10 bases, the J end by 4 bases, with 16 bases between. The CDR3 is 14 amino acids. Germline V gene sequence: CDR1 MNHEY, CDR2 SVGEGT. The CDR3 protein is CAISRAGGTGELFF. The CDR3 coding sequence is TGTGCCATCTCCCGGGCGGGCGGCACCGGGGAGCTGTTTTTT.

The rearrangement links TRBV30 to TRBJ1-2; tentative D call: TRBD1 (5 bases). CDR1 is GTSNPN and CDR2 is SVGIG in the germline V gene (reference sequence). The V end lost 3 bases, the J end lost 2 bases, and 16 bases lay between the germline ends. This CDR3 comprises 15 residues. The CDR3 loop reads CAWREKGPHNYGYTF. CDR3 nucleotide sequence: TGTGCCTGGAGGGAGAAGGGACCGCACAACTATGGCTACACCTTC. The whole variable domain, filled in from reference TRBV30 and TRBJ1-2, reads SQTIHQWPATLVQPVGSPLSLECTVEGTSNPNLYWYRQAAGRGLQLLFYSVGIGQISSEVPQNLSASRPQDRQFILSSKKLLLSDSGFYLCAWREKGPHNYGYTFGSGTRLTVV.

The gene calls are TRBV29-1 and TRBJ2-5; 9 nucleotides line up with TRBD1. The length of the CDR3 is 15 residues. V was pared by 6 bases and J by 2 bases, with 10 bases of the junction left unmatched. Germline V gives CDR1 SQVTM, CDR2 ANQGSEA. CDR3 bases: TGCAGCGTACCGCCGGACAGGGGTTCACAAGAGACCCAGTACTTC. The encoded protein is CSVPPDRGSQETQYF. The whole variable domain, filled in from reference TRBV29-1 and TRBJ2-5, reads SAVISQKPSRDICQRGTSLTIQCQVDSQVTMMFWYRQQPGQSLTLIATANQGSEATYESGFVIDKFPISRPNLTFSTLTVSNMSPEDSSIYLCSVPPDRGSQETQYFGPGTRLLVL.

This chain uses TRBV7-9 with TRBJ2-1, with D perhaps TRBD1 (7 bases). The CDR3 extends over 15 amino acids. Trimming took off 3 bases at V and 4 bases at J, with 13 bases between the two ends. Germline CDR1 is SEHNR and CDR2 is FQNEAQ (reference sequence). CDR3 in DNA: TGTGCCAGCAGCTTGGGCGGGACAGAGTACAATGAGCAGTTCTTC. Protein sequence: CASSLGGTEYNEQFF.

In this sample, this clonotype turned up a few times. The V gene is TRBV3-1, the J gene TRBJ2-5, with D hard to call. V was cut by 4 bases and J by 4 bases, with 22 bases left in between. Germline V CDR1 and CDR2: LGHDT, YNNKEL (reference sequence). The CDR3 has 17 residues. DNA for the CDR3: TGTGCCAGCAGCCCAGCAGTAAGGGTGCCAGCTAGAGAGACCCAGTACTTC. Its protein product is CASSPAVRVPARETQYF.

The chain has TRBV15 and TRBJ1-2, with TRBD1 identical over 7 bases. This CDR3 region has 15 residues. CDR1 and CDR2 (germline): LNHNV, YYDKDF (reference sequence). Trimming cost V 0 bases and J 4 bases; bases outside gene matches: 5. CDR3 sequence: CATSREGGAGYGYTF. CDR3 bases: TGTGCCACCAGCAGAGAAGGGGGCGCCGGCTATGGCTACACCTTC.

V and J are TRBV6-1 and TRBJ2-3; D is ambiguous. CDR1 and CDR2 (germline): MNHNS, SASEGT. V shed 0 bases and J shed 1 base, with 2 bases lying between them. CDR3 length: 13 residues. Here the CDR3 reads CASSEAGTDTQYF. Here the CDR3 DNA reads TGTGCCAGCAGTGAAGCGGGCACAGATACGCAGTATTTT.

The V gene is TRBV19, the J gene TRBJ1-1; D may be TRBD1 (6 bases). Looked up from germline, CDR1 is LNHDA and CDR2 is SQIVND (reference sequence). The CDR3 is 16 residues long. V was clipped by 6 bases and J by 3 bases, with 20 bases between them. The CDR3 nucleotides read TGTGCCAGTAGCGACCGGACAGTAAGGACGTACACTGAAGCTTTCTTT. Protein sequence: CASSDRTVRTYTEAFF.

This clonotype came up a few times. The chain couples TRBV7-2 to TRBJ2-7, with 8 bases fitting TRBD1. The CDR3 covers 15 residues. The germline CDR1 and CDR2 sequences are SGHTA and FQGNSA. V was pared by 3 bases and J by 4 bases, with 8 bases of the junction left unmatched. CDR3 in DNA: TGTGCCAGCAGCTTCGGCCCGGGACAGGTGTACGAGCAGTACTTC. Translated, it gives CASSFGPGQVYEQYF.

The chain carries TRBV12-3 or TRBV12-4 and TRBJ1-4; D ambiguous. V was pared by 6 bases and J by 11 bases, with 28 bases between. The CDR3 is 17 residues long. CDR3 protein: CASSSSGAGPRIGKLFF. CDR3 DNA: TGTGCCAGCAGCTCCTCGGGCGCAGGTCCTCGTATTGGGAAACTGTTTTTT.